These 2 T cell receptor beta chains were sequenced from one sample in a study of radiation and T cells in renal cell carcinoma. The protocol was immunoSEQ multiplex PCR, while the TCRdb copy is restricted to in-frame clones and leaves out a portion. The sample has 150,000 or so clones; around four fifths are singletons. Time point indicated: baseline pretreatment blood. As for treatment: 15 Gy SBRT to primary tumor, nephrectomy 4 weeks later. This material consisted of blood, taken from a patient whose treatment included radiotherapy and nephrectomy. Source of these receptors: a woman between 50 and 59 years old with renal cell carcinoma.

This chain connects TRBV7-2 to TRBJ2-1; D is ambiguous. From germline, CDR1 is SGHTA and CDR2 FQGNSA. The CDR3 runs to 13 residues. Trimming took off 5 bases at V and 3 bases at J, with 8 bases between the two ends. The CDR3 here is CASSERNYNEQFF. CDR3 nucleotide sequence: TGTGCCAGCAGCGAGCGCAACTACAATGAGCAGTTCTTC.

V is TRBV21-1 and J is TRBJ2-1; the table's D call of TRBD2 was not tested on the DNA. TRBV21-1 is classified as a pseudogene. The CDR3 is made up of 13 amino acids. The CDR3 sequence is CASSLSSYNEQFF. The CDR3 coding sequence is TGTGCCAGCAGCCTGAGCTCCTACAATGAGCAGTTCTTC.